This record looks at one TCR beta chain sequence and its context. The target antigen is unknown. The data were obtained in a study of graft-versus-host responses after intestinal transplantation. Study as a whole: For around 3 years after anti-thymocyte globulin induction, all recipients took tacrolimus and steroids.

The protocol was immunoSEQ multiplex PCR, while the TCRdb copy is restricted to in-frame clones and leaves out a portion. The sample has approximately 130,000 clones; roughly 92% are singletons. With V trimmed by 3 bases and J by 5 bases, 4 bases remained unmatched. The CDR3 extends over 15 amino acids. Germline V CDR1 and CDR2: KGHSH, LQKENI. The chain is built from TRBV18 and TRBJ2-5, with 12 positions matching TRBD2. The source of this sequence is a human donor who received an intestinal transplant. The sample in question was unstimulated CD4+ T cells sorted from spleen or lymph node cells, obtained before intestinal transplant. The CDR3 region is CASSPPSGGAETQYF. The CDR3 DNA is TGTGCCAGCTCACCTCCTAGCGGGGGGGCCGAGACCCAGTACTTC.